The present T cell receptor beta chain was sequenced within a study of patients and donors after allogeneic stem cell transplantation. The length of the CDR3 is 15 residues. The germline CDR1 and CDR2 sequences are MNHEY and SVGEGT. Deletions cut 2 bases from V and 4 bases from J, with 14 bases between. This clonotype appeared a few times. TCRdb reanalysed the RT-PCR reads using MiXCR and keeps one entry per CDR3 protein. Of roughly 200,000 distinct CDR3 sequences listed, around 40% are singletons. The sequenced sample consisted of blood, either unsorted or a sorted T cell fraction (not recorded which). The source is a human donor who was either an allogeneic HSCT recipient or a stem cell or donor lymphocyte infusion donor (not recorded which). It is not recorded whose cells these are; they may come from a transplant donor. The rearrangement uses TRBV6-2 or TRBV6-3 and TRBJ1-2; D gene ambiguous. Written as DNA, the CDR3 is TGTGCCAGCAGTTACCGGGCCTCTGGAAGCTATGGCTACACCTTC. This gives the protein CASSYRASGSYGYTF.